The rows below give T cell receptor beta chains drawn from one sample of a study of shared clonotypes between healthy human individuals. Using immunoSEQ multiplex PCR, the repertoire was profiled, and TCRdb retains in-frame clones only, with some absent. The sample lists more than 1.2 million clones, 98% seen once, with approximately 0.4% in the top ten. The source material was naive CD4+ T cells sorted from blood. The receptors shown here come from a man aged 25-45 years in good health. Each CDR3 is given with its conserved first and last residue. A D gene is named only where the DNA matches it firmly. Expanded clones get a size class; other rows say once, few or many, or leave the size out.

clone size	D gene	V gene	J gene	CDR3 length	CDR3 protein	CDR3 DNA
NA	NA	TRBV7-3	TRBJ1-1	13	CASSFRRNTEAFF	TGTGCCAGCAGCTTTCGCAGGAACACTGAAGCTTTCTTT
NA	NA	TRBV5-1	TRBJ2-3	16	CASSPQGGLSTDTQYF	TGCGCCAGCAGCCCACAGGGCGGTCTAAGCACAGATACGCAGTATTTT
NA	NA	TRBV10-3	TRBJ1-2	15	CAISESDRTDYGYTF	TGTGCCATCAGTGAGTCGGACCGGACAGACTATGGCTACACCTTC
NA	NA	TRBV5-4	TRBJ2-3	13	CASSAPYTDTQYF	TGTGCCAGCAGCGCACCTTACACAGATACGCAGTATTTT
NA	NA	TRBV29-1	TRBJ2-5	14	CSSSRLLNQETQYF	TGCAGCTCTTCGCGCCTATTAAACCAAGAGACCCAGTACTTC
NA	TRBD2	TRBV5-4	TRBJ2-5	14	CASSWDSGKETQYF	TGTGCCAGCAGCTGGGATAGCGGGAAAGAGACCCAGTACTTC
NA	TRBD2	TRBV5-1	TRBJ2-7	15	CASRLRSGVSYEQYF	TGCGCCAGCAGACTAAGGAGCGGGGTTTCCTACGAGCAGTACTTC
NA	TRBD2	TRBV11-3	TRBJ2-2	17	CASSLGQLAGSTGELFF	TGTGCCAGCAGCTTAGGTCAACTAGCGGGATCCACCGGGGAGCTGTTTTTT
once	NA	TRBV10-3	TRBJ2-2	18	CAISESSRGTANTGELFF	TGTGCCATCAGTGAGTCCTCGCGTGGGACGGCGAACACCGGGGAGCTGTTTTTT
NA	TRBD2	TRBV5-1	TRBJ2-7	14	CASSRGLANYEQYF	TGCGCCAGCAGCAGGGGACTAGCGAACTACGAGCAGTACTTC
NA	TRBD1	TRBV5-4	TRBJ1-3	16	CASSPQGAGSGNTIYF	TGTGCCAGCAGCCCTCAGGGGGCGGGTTCTGGAAACACCATATATTTT
NA	TRBD2	TRBV4-2	TRBJ2-2	18	CASSQDRLAGDGTGELFF	TGTGCCAGCAGCCAAGATAGACTAGCGGGAGATGGGACCGGGGAGCTGTTTTTT
NA	NA	TRBV7-9	TRBJ1-1	13	CASSPSLGTEAFF	TGTGCCAGCAGCCCAAGCCTTGGGACTGAAGCTTTCTTT
NA	TRBD2	TRBV4-1	TRBJ2-5	20	CASSQVTMTTSGTNQETQYF	TGCGCCAGCAGCCAAGTTACCATGACGACTAGCGGGACCAACCAAGAGACCCAGTACTTC
NA	TRBD2	TRBV18	TRBJ2-3	17	CASSPLGLAGASDTQYF	TGTGCCAGCTCACCACTGGGACTAGCGGGAGCCTCAGATACGCAGTATTTT
NA	TRBD2	TRBV5-1	TRBJ2-2	15	CASSLPSGSAVELFF	TGCGCCAGCAGCTTACCTAGCGGGAGTGCGGTGGAGCTGTTTTTT
NA	NA	TRBV10-3	TRBJ2-2	17	CAISDITGALNTGELFF	TGTGCCATCAGCGATATAACGGGGGCTCTAAACACCGGGGAGCTGTTTTTT
once	NA	TRBV5-4	TRBJ2-2	14	CASSPARNTGELFF	TGTGCCAGCAGCCCGGCAAGGAACACCGGGGAGCTGTTTTTT
NA	TRBD1	TRBV5-1	TRBJ2-2	17	CASSQGASWYESGELFF	TGCGCCAGCAGCCAGGGGGCTAGTTGGTATGAGTCCGGGGAGCTGTTTTTT
once	NA	TRBV21-1	TRBJ2-7	12	CASSQIDYEQYF	TGTGCCAGCAGCCAGATTGACTACGAGCAGTACTTC
NA	TRBD2	TRBV2	TRBJ2-5	12	CAVETSGETQYF	TGTGCCGTGGAGACTAGCGGGGAGACCCAGTACTTC
NA	TRBD2	TRBV10-3	TRBJ2-3	15	CAIGASAGDTDTQYF	TGTGCCATCGGGGCCAGCGCGGGAGACACAGATACGCAGTATTTT
NA	NA	TRBV7-2	TRBJ2-7	13	CASSSHMVGEQYF	TGTGCCAGCAGCTCGCATATGGTGGGGGAGCAGTACTTC
once	NA	TRBV4-1	TRBJ2-7	14	CASSQVPSGYEQYF	TGCGCCAGCAGCCAAGTGCCCAGCGGATACGAGCAGTACTTC
NA	NA	TRBV6-1	TRBJ1-5	13	CASSREMHQPQHF	TGTGCCAGCAGTAGAGAGATGCATCAGCCCCAGCATTTT
NA	TRBD2	TRBV5-1	TRBJ2-1	15	CASRPGTSGSLEQFF	TGCGCCAGCAGACCCGGGACTAGCGGGAGTCTTGAGCAGTTCTTC
NA	NA	TRBV10-3	TRBJ1-1	15	CAISESGLTRGEAFF	TGTGCCATCAGTGAGTCGGGGTTAACCAGGGGCGAAGCTTTCTTT
NA	NA	TRBV19	TRBJ2-7	16	CASSPRRGLSTYEQYF	TGTGCCAGTAGCCCTCGGAGGGGGCTCTCCACCTACGAGCAGTACTTC
NA	NA	TRBV28	TRBJ2-7	15	CASSLAGGHTYEQYF	TGTGCCAGCAGTTTAGCTGGGGGACACACCTACGAGCAGTACTTC
NA	NA	TRBV5-1	TRBJ2-6	15	CASSLGSSGANVLTF	TGCGCCAGCAGCTTGGGAAGCTCTGGGGCCAACGTCCTGACTTTC
once	NA	TRBV6-6	TRBJ1-2	16	CASSYFHNGQTYGYTF	TGTGCCAGCAGTTACTTCCACAATGGGCAGACCTATGGCTACACCTTC
NA	TRBD2	TRBV29-1	TRBJ2-7	14	CSVDSSGSTYEQYF	TGCAGCGTTGATTCTAGCGGGAGTACCTACGAGCAGTACTTC
NA	NA	TRBV29-1	TRBJ2-1	14	CSVFVVTADNEQFF	TGCAGCGTTTTTGTTGTAACAGCCGACAATGAGCAGTTCTTC
NA	NA	TRBV5-4	TRBJ2-3	13	CASSSPRGDTQYF	TGTGCCAGCAGCTCTCCTCGGGGAGATACGCAGTATTTT
once	NA	TRBV19	TRBJ2-4	14	CASSMAGAKNIQYF	TGTGCCAGTAGTATGGCTGGGGCCAAAAACATTCAGTACTTC
once	TRBD2	TRBV29-1	TRBJ2-3	14	CSVRLAGGSDTQYF	TGCAGCGTAAGACTAGCGGGAGGTTCAGATACGCAGTATTTT
NA	TRBD2	TRBV19	TRBJ2-2	17	CASTNIGEGIGTGELFF	TGTGCCAGTACCAATATAGGGGAGGGGATCGGCACCGGGGAGCTGTTTTTT
NA	TRBD2	TRBV15	TRBJ2-2	18	CATSRKGLAGPVLGELFF	TGTGCCACCAGCAGAAAGGGACTAGCGGGACCCGTGCTAGGGGAGCTGTTTTTT
NA	TRBD1	TRBV5-1	TRBJ2-7	15	CASSSQTGAVGEQYF	TGCGCCAGCAGCTCACAGACAGGGGCGGTTGGCGAGCAGTACTTC
NA	NA	TRBV7-9	TRBJ2-3	11	CAIGSTDTQYF	TGTGCCATCGGAAGCACAGATACGCAGTATTTT